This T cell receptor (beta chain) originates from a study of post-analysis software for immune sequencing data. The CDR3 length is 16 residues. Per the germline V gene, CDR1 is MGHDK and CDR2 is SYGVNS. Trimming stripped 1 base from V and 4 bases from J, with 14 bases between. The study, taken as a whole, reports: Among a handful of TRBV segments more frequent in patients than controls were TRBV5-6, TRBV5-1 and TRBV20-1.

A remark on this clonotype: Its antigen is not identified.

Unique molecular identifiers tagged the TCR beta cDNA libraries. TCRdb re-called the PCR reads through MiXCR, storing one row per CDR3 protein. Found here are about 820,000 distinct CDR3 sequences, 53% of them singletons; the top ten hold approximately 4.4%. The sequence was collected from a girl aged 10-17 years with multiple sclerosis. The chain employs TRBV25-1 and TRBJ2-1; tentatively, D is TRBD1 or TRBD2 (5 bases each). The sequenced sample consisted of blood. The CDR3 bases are TGTGCCAGCAGTGAATCGGGACCCACCAAATACAATGAGCAGTTCTTC. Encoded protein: CASSESGPTKYNEQFF.